A selection of T cell receptor beta chains follows, all from one sample in a study of T cell repertoires in ileal Crohn's disease. This table comes from immunoSEQ multiplex PCR, and its TCRdb copy is limited to in-frame clones, with some not included. The sample contains roughly 7,000 clones, 72% of which appear only once. Material for sequencing was ileal tissue. The source of these receptors is an adult with Crohn's disease. Each CDR3 is given with its conserved first and last residue. Fields, in order: J gene, D gene, V gene, clone size, CDR3 protein, CDR3 DNA. D genes are given only for firm matches. Clone size is not always given. Where it is, it says once, few, many or a class for expanded clones.

j_call: TRBJ2-7; d_call: TRBD2; v_call: TRBV2; clone_size: .; cdr3_aa: CASQLLAGGSYEQYF; cdr3_nt: TGTGCCAGCCAGTTGCTAGCGGGGGGTTCCTACGAGCAGTACTTC
j_call: TRBJ2-1; d_call: .; v_call: TRBV14; clone_size: few; cdr3_aa: CASSLPGTGTYNEQFF; cdr3_nt: TGTGCCAGCAGCCTTCCCGGGACTGGGACCTACAATGAGCAGTTCTTC
j_call: TRBJ2-7; d_call: .; v_call: TRBV4-3; clone_size: .; cdr3_aa: CASSQSVSYEQYF; cdr3_nt: TGCGCCAGCAGCCAATCGGTCTCCTACGAGCAGTACTTC
j_call: TRBJ1-1; d_call: .; v_call: TRBV19; clone_size: few; cdr3_aa: CASSISVNTEAFF; cdr3_nt: TGTGCCAGTAGTATATCCGTGAACACTGAAGCTTTCTTT
j_call: TRBJ1-4; d_call: .; v_call: TRBV7-6; clone_size: .; cdr3_aa: CATPQKLFF; cdr3_nt: TGTGCCACCCCTCAAAAACTGTTTTTT
j_call: TRBJ2-5; d_call: TRBD2; v_call: TRBV2; clone_size: .; cdr3_aa: CASRATSGKETQYF; cdr3_nt: TGTGCCAGCAGAGCGACTAGCGGGAAAGAGACCCAGTACTTC
j_call: TRBJ2-3; d_call: TRBD2; v_call: TRBV12-5; clone_size: .; cdr3_aa: CASALTSGGQADTQYF; cdr3_nt: TGTGCTAGTGCCCTGACTAGCGGGGGGCAGGCAGATACGCAGTATTTT
j_call: TRBJ1-4; d_call: .; v_call: TRBV30; clone_size: few; cdr3_aa: CAWSVQGGTNEKLFF; cdr3_nt: TGTGCCTGGAGTGTACAGGGAGGGACTAATGAAAAACTGTTTTTT
j_call: TRBJ2-1; d_call: TRBD1; v_call: TRBV9; clone_size: .; cdr3_aa: CASSVGTVVNNEQFF; cdr3_nt: TGTGCCAGCAGCGTCGGGACAGTTGTTAACAATGAGCAGTTCTTC
j_call: TRBJ1-3; d_call: .; v_call: TRBV18; clone_size: few; cdr3_aa: CASSPQGLSSGNTIYF; cdr3_nt: TGTGCCAGCTCACCACAGGGACTTTCCTCTGGAAACACCATATATTTT